A selection of T cell receptor beta chains follows, all from one sample in a study of T cells in Graves' hyperthyroidism and ophthalmopathy. TCRdb reprocessed the multiplex PCR reads with MiXCR, giving one entry per CDR3 protein. The table shows roughly 630,000 distinct CDR3 sequences, with less than 20% occurring only once. Sequenced: blood. These receptors were collected from a woman aged 25 to 39 with Graves' hyperthyroidism. Both conserved end residues are part of each CDR3. The D gene is left open where the match is weak.

len	d_gene	v_gene	CDR3aa
12	TRBD1	TRBV29-1	CSGGQTYYEQYF
17	-	TRBV5-4	CASSSPRLVGEADTQYF
17	-	TRBV20-1	CSARMARQGSSGNTIYF
17	TRBD2	TRBV20-1	CSAGVRGLAGNTGELFF
15	TRBD1	TRBV7-9	CASSPPGQGFIEQYF
19	TRBD2	TRBV6-1	CASTRMAPAGTSDSYEQYF
15	TRBD2	TRBV5-1	CASSLILAGNNEQFF
14	-	TRBV28	CASTFSPDYNEQFF
15	TRBD2	TRBV11-3	CASSSEAGDYYEQFF
15	TRBD2	TRBV3-1	CASSLTGTRDNEQFF
14	-	TRBV20-1	CSARNYRTGMTQYF
13	TRBD1	TRBV20-1	CSAPGQGLYEQYF
17	TRBD2	TRBV7-2	CASSSRSGTSGLNEQFF
15	-	TRBV11-1	CASSFTVPNTGELFF
17	-	TRBV7-2	CASSLKTGTEMNTEAFF
14	-	TRBV12-3/TRBV12-4	CASSLNSGEETQYF
14	TRBD1	TRBV2	CASRRTGVTYEQYF
16	TRBD1	TRBV13	CASSQGQASSGNTIYF
13	-	TRBV10-1	CASSALRQETQYF
15	-	TRBV7-2	CASSDLATTYNEQFF
16	-	TRBV20-1	CSARAVAKEFSYEQYF
17	TRBD2	TRBV4-3	CASSQEKTSGSTDTQYF
19	TRBD2	TRBV27	CASSLSSGREPLESYEQYF
17	-	TRBV5-1	CASSLGSFGGRYNEQFF
16	-	TRBV20-1	CSATYLGVLYDEKLFF
17	-	TRBV10-3	CAISDRLGGTLNTEDFF
15	-	TRBV19	CASTTRPGTTGELFF
15	TRBD2	TRBV6-2/TRBV6-3	CASSLAGGPLGELFF
13	-	TRBV30	CAWSLSIAEAQYF
14	TRBD1	TRBV14	CASSRDRVWGIQYF
14	TRBD1	TRBV12-3/TRBV12-4	CASRPDRAVHGYTF
15	TRBD1	TRBV4-1	CASSPGQQMNTEAFF
15	-	TRBV7-2	CASSQELGWDGELFF
14	-	TRBV30	CAWSRGRGNQPQHF
15	TRBD2	TRBV5-1	CASSLAVTSGNEQFF
14	-	TRBV28	CASRPYVSTDTQYF
16	-	TRBV27	CASSPLDRATNEKLFF
18	TRBD2	TRBV3-1	CASSQEGGLAEDSYEQYF
17	-	TRBV6-1	CASSGRLWRGRRDTQYF
13	TRBD1	TRBV15	CATSRTGNQPQHF
15	TRBD2	TRBV12-3/TRBV12-4	CASNPGTSSWTEQFF
13	-	TRBV7-2	CASSQNVNTEAFF
15	TRBD2	TRBV19	CASSLQRGTQETQYF
13	-	TRBV7-2	CASSLIASCGYTF